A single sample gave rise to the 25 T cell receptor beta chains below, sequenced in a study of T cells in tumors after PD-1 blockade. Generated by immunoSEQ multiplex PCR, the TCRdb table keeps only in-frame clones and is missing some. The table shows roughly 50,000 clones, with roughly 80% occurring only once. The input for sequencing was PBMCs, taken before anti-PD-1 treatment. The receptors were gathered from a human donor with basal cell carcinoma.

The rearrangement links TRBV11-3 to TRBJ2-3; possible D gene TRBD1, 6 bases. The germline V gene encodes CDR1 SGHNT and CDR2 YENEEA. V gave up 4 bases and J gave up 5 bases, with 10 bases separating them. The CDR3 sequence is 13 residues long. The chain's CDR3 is CASSSGDIDTQYF. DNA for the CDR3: TGTGCCAGCAGCTCAGGGGATATAGATACGCAGTATTTT.

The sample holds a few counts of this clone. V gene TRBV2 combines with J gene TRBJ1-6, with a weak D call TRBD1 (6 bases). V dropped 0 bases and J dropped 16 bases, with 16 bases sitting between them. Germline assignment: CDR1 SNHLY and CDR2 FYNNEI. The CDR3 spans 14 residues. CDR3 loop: CASSEANPDSLLHF. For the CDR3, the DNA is TGTGCCAGCAGTGAAGCAAATCCGGACAGCTTACTCCACTTT.

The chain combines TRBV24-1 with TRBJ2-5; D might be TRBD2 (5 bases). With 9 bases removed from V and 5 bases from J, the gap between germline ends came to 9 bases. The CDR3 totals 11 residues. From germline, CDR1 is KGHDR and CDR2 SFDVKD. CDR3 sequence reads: CATGRGETQYF. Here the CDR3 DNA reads TGTGCCACCGGAAGAGGGGAGACCCAGTACTTC.

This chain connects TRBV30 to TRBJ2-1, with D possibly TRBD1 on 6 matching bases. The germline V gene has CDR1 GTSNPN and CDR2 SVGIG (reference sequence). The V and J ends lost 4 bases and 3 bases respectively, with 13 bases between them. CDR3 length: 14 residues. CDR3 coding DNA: TGTGCCTGGAACCCCAGGGGAAACTACAATGAGCAGTTCTTC. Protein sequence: CAWNPRGNYNEQFF.

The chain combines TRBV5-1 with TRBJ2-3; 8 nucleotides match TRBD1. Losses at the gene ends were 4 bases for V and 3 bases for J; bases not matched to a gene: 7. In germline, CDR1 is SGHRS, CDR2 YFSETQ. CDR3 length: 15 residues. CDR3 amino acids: CASSAQGAVTDTQYF. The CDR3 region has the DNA TGCGCCAGCAGCGCCCAGGGGGCCGTAACAGATACGCAGTATTTT.

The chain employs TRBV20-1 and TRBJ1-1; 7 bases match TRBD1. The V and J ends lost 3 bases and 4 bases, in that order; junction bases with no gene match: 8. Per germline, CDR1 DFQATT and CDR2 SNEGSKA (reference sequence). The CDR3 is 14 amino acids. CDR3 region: CSASRQGGITEAFF. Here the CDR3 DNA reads TGCAGTGCTAGTAGGCAGGGGGGGATCACTGAAGCTTTCTTT.

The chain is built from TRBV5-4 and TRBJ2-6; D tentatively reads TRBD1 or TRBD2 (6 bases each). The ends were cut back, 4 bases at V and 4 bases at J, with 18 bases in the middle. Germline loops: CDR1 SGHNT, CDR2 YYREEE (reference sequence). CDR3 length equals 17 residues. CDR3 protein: CASSLPVGGKGANVLTF. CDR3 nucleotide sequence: TGTGCCAGCAGCCTACCGGTGGGGGGCAAGGGGGCCAACGTCCTGACTTTC.

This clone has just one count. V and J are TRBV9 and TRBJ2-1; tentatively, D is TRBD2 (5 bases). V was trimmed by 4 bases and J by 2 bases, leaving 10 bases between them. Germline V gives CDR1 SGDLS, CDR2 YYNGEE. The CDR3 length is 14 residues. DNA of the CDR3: TGTGCCAGCAGCCTACTAGGTCCCTACAATGAGCAGTTCTTC. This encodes CASSLLGPYNEQFF.

The DNA of the CDR3 is TGTGCCATCAGTGATTTCATCGGAGGACAGGGAACTGAAGCTTTCTTT. Its protein is CAISDFIGGQGTEAFF. The chain joins TRBV10-3 to TRBJ1-1, with 8 bases matching TRBD1. Germline V gives CDR1 ENHRY, CDR2 SYGVKD. The CDR3 has 16 amino acids. After removal of 3 bases from V and 5 bases from J, the junction contained 11 bases not matched to a gene.

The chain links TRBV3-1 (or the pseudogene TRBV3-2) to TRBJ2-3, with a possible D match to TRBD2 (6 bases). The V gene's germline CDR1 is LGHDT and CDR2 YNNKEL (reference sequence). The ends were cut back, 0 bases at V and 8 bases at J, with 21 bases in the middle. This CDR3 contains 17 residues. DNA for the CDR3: TGTGCCAGCAGCCAAGAAGTACGGCGGGGTAGCACTTTTACGCAGTATTTT. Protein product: CASSQEVRRGSTFTQYF.

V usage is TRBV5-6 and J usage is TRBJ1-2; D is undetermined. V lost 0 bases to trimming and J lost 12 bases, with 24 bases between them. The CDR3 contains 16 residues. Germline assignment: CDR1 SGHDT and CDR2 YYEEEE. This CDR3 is CASSLGFVLSSIRDTF. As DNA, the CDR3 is TGTGCCAGCAGCTTGGGTTTTGTCCTCTCCTCTATCCGGGACACCTTC.

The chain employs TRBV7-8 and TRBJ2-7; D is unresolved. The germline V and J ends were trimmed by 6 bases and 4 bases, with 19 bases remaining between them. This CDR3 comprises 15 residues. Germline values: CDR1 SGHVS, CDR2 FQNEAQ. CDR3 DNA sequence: TGTGCCAGCAGACTGATATCGCAGGCTTTATACGAGCAGTACTTC. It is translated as CASRLISQALYEQYF. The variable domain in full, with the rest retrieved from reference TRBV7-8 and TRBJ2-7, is GAGVSQSPRYKVAKRGQDVALRCDPISGHVSLFWYQQALGQGPEFLTYFQNEAQLDKSGLPSDRFFAERPEGSVSTLKIQRTQQEDSAVYLCASRLISQALYEQYFGPGTRLTVT.

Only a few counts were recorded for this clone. The CDR3 region has the DNA TGTGCCATCAGGGACAACTCCTACGAGCAGTACTTC. This gives the protein CAIRDNSYEQYF. This chain links TRBV10-3 with TRBJ2-7; D may be TRBD1 (5 bases). CDR1 is ENHRY and CDR2 is SYGVKD in the germline V gene. The CDR3 loop spans 12 amino acids. V lost 6 bases and J 0 bases, leaving 6 bases between the germline ends.

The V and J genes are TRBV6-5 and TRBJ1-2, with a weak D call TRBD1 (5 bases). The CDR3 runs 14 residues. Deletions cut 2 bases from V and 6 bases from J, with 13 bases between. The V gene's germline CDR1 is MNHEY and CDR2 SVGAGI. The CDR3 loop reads CASSYAGFFDGYTF. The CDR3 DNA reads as TGTGCCAGCAGTTACGCAGGGTTTTTTGATGGCTACACCTTC.

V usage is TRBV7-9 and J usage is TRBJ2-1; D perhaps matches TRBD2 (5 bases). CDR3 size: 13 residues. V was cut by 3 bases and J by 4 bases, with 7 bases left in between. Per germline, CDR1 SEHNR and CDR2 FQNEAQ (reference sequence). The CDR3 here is CASSFGVYNEQFF. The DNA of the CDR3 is TGTGCCAGCAGCTTCGGGGTATACAATGAGCAGTTCTTC.

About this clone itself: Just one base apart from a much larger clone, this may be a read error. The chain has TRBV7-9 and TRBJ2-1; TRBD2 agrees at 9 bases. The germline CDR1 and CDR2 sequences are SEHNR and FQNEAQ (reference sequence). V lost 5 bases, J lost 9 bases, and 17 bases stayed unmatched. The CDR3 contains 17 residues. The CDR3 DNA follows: TGTGCCAGCAGCCTACCCCCAAGGCTAGCGGGGCGGGGTGAGCAGTTCTTC. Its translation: CASSLPPRLAGRGEQFF. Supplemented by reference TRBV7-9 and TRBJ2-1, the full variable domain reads DTGVSQNPRHKITKRGQNVTFRCDPISEHNRLYWYRQTLGQGPEFLTYFQNEAQLEKSRLLSDRFSAERPKGSFSTLEIQRTEQGDSAMYLCASSLPPRLAGRGEQFFGPGTRLTVL.

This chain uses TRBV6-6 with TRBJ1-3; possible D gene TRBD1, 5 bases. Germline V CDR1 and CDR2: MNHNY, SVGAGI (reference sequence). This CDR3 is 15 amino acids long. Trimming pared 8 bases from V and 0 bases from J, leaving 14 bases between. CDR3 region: CASGMTVLSGNTIYF. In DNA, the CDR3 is TGTGCCAGCGGCATGACAGTCCTCTCTGGAAACACCATATATTTT.

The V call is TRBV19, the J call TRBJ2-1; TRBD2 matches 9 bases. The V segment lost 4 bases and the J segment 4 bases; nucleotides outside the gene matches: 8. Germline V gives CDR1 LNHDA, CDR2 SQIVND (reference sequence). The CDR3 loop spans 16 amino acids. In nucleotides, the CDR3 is TGTGCCAGTAGTAAGTTAGCGGGGGTCCAATACAATGAGCAGTTCTTC. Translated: CASSKLAGVQYNEQFF.

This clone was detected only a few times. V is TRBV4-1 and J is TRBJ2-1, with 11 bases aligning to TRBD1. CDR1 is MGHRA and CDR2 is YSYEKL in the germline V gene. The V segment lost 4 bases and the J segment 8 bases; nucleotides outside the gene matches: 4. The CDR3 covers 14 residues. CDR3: CASSLGQGADEQFF. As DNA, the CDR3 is TGCGCCAGCAGCCTTGGACAGGGGGCCGATGAGCAGTTCTTC.

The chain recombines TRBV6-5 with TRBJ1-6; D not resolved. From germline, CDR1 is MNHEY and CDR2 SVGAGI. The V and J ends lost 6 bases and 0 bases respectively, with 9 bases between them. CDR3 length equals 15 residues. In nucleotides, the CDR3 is TGTGCCAGCAGACCTCAGAGCTCCTATAATTCACCCCTCCACTTT. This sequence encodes CASRPQSSYNSPLHF.

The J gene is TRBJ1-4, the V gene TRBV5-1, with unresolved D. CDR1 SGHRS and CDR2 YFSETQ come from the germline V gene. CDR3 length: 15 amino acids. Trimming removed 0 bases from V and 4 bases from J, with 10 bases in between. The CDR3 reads CASSLVGEVNEKLFF. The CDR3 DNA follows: TGCGCCAGCAGCTTGGTTGGGGAGGTTAATGAAAAACTGTTTTTT.

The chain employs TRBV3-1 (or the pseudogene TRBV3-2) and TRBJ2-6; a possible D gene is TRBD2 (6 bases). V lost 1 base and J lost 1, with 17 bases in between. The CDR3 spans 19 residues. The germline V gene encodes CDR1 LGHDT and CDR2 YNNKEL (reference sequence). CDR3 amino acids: CASSQVSGGVGSGANVLTF. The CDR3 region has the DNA TGTGCCAGCAGCCAAGTGTCGGGCGGGGTCGGGTCTGGGGCCAACGTCCTGACTTTC.

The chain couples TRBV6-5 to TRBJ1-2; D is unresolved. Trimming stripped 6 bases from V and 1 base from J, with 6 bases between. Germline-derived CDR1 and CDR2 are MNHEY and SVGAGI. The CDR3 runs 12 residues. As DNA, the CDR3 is TGTGCCAGCAGGAGTGATAACTATGGCTACACCTTC. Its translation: CASRSDNYGYTF.

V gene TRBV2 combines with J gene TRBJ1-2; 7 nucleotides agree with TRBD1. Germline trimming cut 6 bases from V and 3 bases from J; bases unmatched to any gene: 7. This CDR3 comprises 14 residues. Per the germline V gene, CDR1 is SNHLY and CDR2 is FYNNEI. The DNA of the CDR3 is TGTGCCAGCAGACAGGCAGGGGGGGACTATGGCTACACCTTC. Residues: CASRQAGGDYGYTF.

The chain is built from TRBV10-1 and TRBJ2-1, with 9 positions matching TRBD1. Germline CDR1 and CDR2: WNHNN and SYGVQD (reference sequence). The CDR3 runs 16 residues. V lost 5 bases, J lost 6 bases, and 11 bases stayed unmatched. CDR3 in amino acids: CASSPTGQGIVNEQFF. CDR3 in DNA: TGCGCCAGCAGTCCCACGGGACAGGGTATCGTCAATGAGCAGTTCTTC.